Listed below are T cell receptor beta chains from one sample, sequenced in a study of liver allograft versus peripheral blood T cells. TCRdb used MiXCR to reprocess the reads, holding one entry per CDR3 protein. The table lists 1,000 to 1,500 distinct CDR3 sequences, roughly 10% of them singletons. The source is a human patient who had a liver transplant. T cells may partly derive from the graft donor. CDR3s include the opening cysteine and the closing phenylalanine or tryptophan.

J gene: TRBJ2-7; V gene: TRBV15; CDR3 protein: CATSREQPWYEQYF
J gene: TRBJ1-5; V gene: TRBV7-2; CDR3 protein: CASSTTGSNAQHF
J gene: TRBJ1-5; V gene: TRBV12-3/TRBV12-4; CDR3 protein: CASSLVRDQPQHF
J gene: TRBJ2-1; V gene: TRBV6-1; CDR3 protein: CASDTAGTESNNEQFF
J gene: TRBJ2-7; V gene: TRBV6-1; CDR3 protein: CASTGRVSYEQYF
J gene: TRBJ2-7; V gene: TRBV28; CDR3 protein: CASSLRRGTVGEQYF
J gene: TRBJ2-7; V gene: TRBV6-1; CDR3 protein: CASSDRYRGTYEQYF
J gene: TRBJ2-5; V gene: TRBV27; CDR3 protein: CASSFRWDSQETQYF
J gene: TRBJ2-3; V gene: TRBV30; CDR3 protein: CAWSVPPRRGSTDTQYF
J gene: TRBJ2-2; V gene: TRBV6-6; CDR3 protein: CASRNPPGQGGTGELFF
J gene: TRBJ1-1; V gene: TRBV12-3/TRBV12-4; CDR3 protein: CASSLRVLMGSGMNTEAFF
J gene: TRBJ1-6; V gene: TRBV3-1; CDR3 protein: CASSQELSRDSPLHF
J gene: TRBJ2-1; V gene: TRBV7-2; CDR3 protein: CASSLGSTPNNEQFF